The 27 T cell receptor beta chains in this list originate from one sample, sequenced in a study of T cell changes during pregnancy in multiple sclerosis. Sequenced by immunoSEQ multiplex PCR; TCRdb stores in-frame clones only, minus some. The sample includes approximately 50,000 clones, almost 95% of them seen just once. This material consisted of CD4+ T cells from peripheral blood mononuclear cells, taken in the third trimester of pregnancy. All receptors come from a female donor with multiple sclerosis, enrolled in a pregnancy study.

J is TRBJ1-2 and V is TRBV18, with a possible D match to TRBD1 (5 bases). Germline loops: CDR1 KGHSH, CDR2 LQKENI. This CDR3 has 15 residues. V dropped 3 bases and J dropped 3 bases, with 14 bases sitting between them. The CDR3 here is CASSPIADTYYGYTF. The CDR3 nucleotides are TGTGCCAGCTCACCTATTGCGGACACGTACTATGGCTACACCTTC.

This chain connects TRBV5-6 to TRBJ2-1; 8 nucleotides agree with TRBD2. Germline V gene lookup returns CDR1 SGHDT and CDR2 YYEEEE. The junction had 6 bases not matched to a gene; V was cut back by 2 bases and J by 5 bases. The CDR3 has 15 residues. The CDR3 sequence is CASSFSGMRNNEQFF. CDR3 bases: TGTGCCAGCAGCTTTAGCGGGATGCGCAACAATGAGCAGTTCTTC.

J is TRBJ1-1 and V is TRBV2; D might be TRBD1 (6 bases). Between the trimmed V and J ends, which lost 9 bases and 5 bases, there was a span of 10 bases. Germline CDR1 SNHLY, CDR2 FYNNEI. The CDR3 has 11 residues. The CDR3 nucleotides are TGTGCCAGGTCAGGGACAACTGAAGCTTTCTTT. Translation gives CARSGTTEAFF.

The sample holds a few counts of this clone. Additional DNA sequences in this sample encode the identical CDR3. This rearrangement joins TRBV6-6 to TRBJ1-1; no clear D gene. V was clipped by 2 bases and J by 1 base, with 8 bases between them. CDR1 is MNHNY, CDR2 SVGAGI, per germline (reference sequence). The CDR3 consists of 14 residues. CDR3 bases: TGTGCCAGCAGTTACGGTACAGCGAACACTGAAGCTTTCTTT. It codes for CASSYGTANTEAFF.

Here the CDR3 DNA reads TGTGCCAGCAGTTACTCACGAGGGTCCGGGGCCAACGTCCTGACTTTC. It translates to CASSYSRGSGANVLTF. The chain is built from TRBV6-6 and TRBJ2-6; D possibly corresponds to TRBD2 (5 bases). V shed 0 bases and J shed 4 bases, with 10 bases lying between them. This CDR3 region has 16 residues. The germline V gene encodes CDR1 MNHNY and CDR2 SVGAGI (reference sequence).

The chain combines TRBV5-1 with TRBJ2-1; 10 nucleotides align to TRBD2. The J segment lost 3 bases and the V segment lost 3 bases, leaving 6 bases of the junction unmatched. The CDR3 is 16 amino acids. Germline V gene lookup returns CDR1 SGHRS and CDR2 YFSETQ. The CDR3 nucleotides read TGCGCCAGCAGCTCGGGACTAGCGATTAACTACAATGAGCAGTTCTTC. Protein sequence: CASSSGLAINYNEQFF.

The chain employs TRBV19 and TRBJ2-3, with D possibly TRBD2 on 6 matching bases. This CDR3 is built from 17 residues. Deletions cut 3 bases from V and 3 bases from J, with 19 bases between. CDR1 LNHDA and CDR2 SQIVND come from the germline V gene (reference sequence). The CDR3 nucleotides are TGTGCCAGTAGTATGGGCCGACTAGTGGGTGGAACAGATACGCAGTATTTT. This gives the protein CASSMGRLVGGTDTQYF.

The V call is TRBV27, the J call TRBJ2-2; possible D gene TRBD2, 5 bases. The V end was cut by 0 bases, the J end by 1 base, with 18 bases between. CDR1 and CDR2 from the germline V gene are MNHEY and SMNVEV (reference sequence). The CDR3 sequence is 19 residues long. The CDR3 reads CASSLSFLMRALNTGELFF. The CDR3 DNA is TGTGCCAGCAGTTTATCGTTTCTCATGAGGGCCTTGAACACCGGGGAGCTGTTTTTT.

This clone is a singleton in its sample. V and J are TRBV5-1 and TRBJ1-4; D not certain. Trimming cost V 0 bases and J 8 bases, with 14 bases left between them. The CDR3 length is 15 residues. Germline-derived CDR1 and CDR2 are SGHRS and YFSETQ. The CDR3 is CASSLERAGWEKLFF. Written as DNA, the CDR3 is TGCGCCAGCAGCTTGGAGAGGGCAGGTTGGGAAAAACTGTTTTTT. The full variable domain, rest sourced from reference TRBV5-1 and TRBJ1-4, is KAGVTQTPRYLIKTRGQQVTLSCSPISGHRSVSWYQQTPGQGLQFLFEYFSETQRNKGNFPGRFSGRQFSNSRSEMNVSTLELGDSALYLCASSLERAGWEKLFFGSGTQLSVL.

This chain links TRBV15 with TRBJ2-7; D is undetermined. The CDR3 has 12 amino acids. Germline assignment: CDR1 LNHNV and CDR2 YYDKDF (reference sequence). V dropped 1 base and J dropped 4 bases, with 5 bases sitting between them. The CDR3 is CATSRAGYEQYF. For the CDR3, the DNA is TGTGCCACCAGCAGAGCGGGTTACGAGCAGTACTTC.

The chain recombines TRBV28 with TRBJ2-7, with 9 bases matching TRBD1. V lost 5 bases to trimming and J lost 5 bases; unmatched junction nucleotides: 7. From germline, CDR1 is MDHEN and CDR2 SYDVKM. The CDR3 extends over 14 amino acids. The CDR3: CASSVQGARNEQYF. The CDR3 region has the DNA TGTGCCAGCAGTGTACAGGGGGCTAGAAACGAGCAGTACTTC.

V usage is TRBV6-1 and J usage is TRBJ1-2; maybe TRBD1 (6 bases). Deletions cut 1 base from V and 7 bases from J, with 13 bases between. From germline, CDR1 is MNHNS and CDR2 SASEGT. The length of the CDR3 is 14 residues. CDR3 protein: CASSEVFGGTGYTF. CDR3 coding DNA: TGTGCCAGCAGTGAAGTATTTGGGGGCACTGGCTACACCTTC.

The J gene is TRBJ1-3, the V gene TRBV18, with D possibly matching TRBD1 (6 bases). V dropped 4 bases and J dropped 4 bases, with 14 bases sitting between them. The CDR3 has 15 residues. Germline V gene lookup returns CDR1 KGHSH and CDR2 LQKENI. The chain's CDR3 is CASSLLGARGNTIYF. The CDR3 DNA sequence: TGTGCCAGCTCACTTCTGGGGGCTCGAGGAAACACCATATATTTT.

The chain combines TRBV11-3 with TRBJ2-2, with D possibly being TRBD2 (5 bases). The CDR3 is made up of 14 amino acids. Germline CDR1 SGHNT, CDR2 YENEEA. V dropped 3 bases and J dropped 5 bases, with 10 bases sitting between them. The CDR3 DNA reads TGTGCCAGCAGCTTTGAAGGGAGTACCGGGGAGCTGTTTTTT. Protein: CASSFEGSTGELFF.

This rearrangement joins TRBV5-1 to TRBJ2-7, with TRBD1 matching over 8 bases. CDR1 and CDR2 (germline): SGHRS, YFSETQ. The junction had 5 bases not matched to a gene; V was cut back by 0 bases and J by 6 bases. The CDR3 consists of 14 residues. The CDR3 DNA is TGCGCCAGCAGCTTGGTCGACAGGGGAGGCGAGCAGTACTTC. As protein: CASSLVDRGGEQYF. Full variable domain (missing parts from reference TRBV5-1 and TRBJ2-7): KAGVTQTPRYLIKTRGQQVTLSCSPISGHRSVSWYQQTPGQGLQFLFEYFSETQRNKGNFPGRFSGRQFSNSRSEMNVSTLELGDSALYLCASSLVDRGGEQYFGPGTRLTVT.

The chain couples TRBV30 to TRBJ1-1; TRBD1 aligns across 7 bases. The junction had 6 bases not matched to a gene; V was cut back by 0 bases and J by 5 bases. Per the germline V gene, CDR1 is GTSNPN and CDR2 is SVGIG (reference sequence). This CDR3 spans 14 amino acids. CDR3 in amino acids: CAWSVLRGLTEAFF. For the CDR3, the DNA is TGTGCCTGGAGTGTACTTAGGGGGCTGACTGAAGCTTTCTTT.

This chain joins TRBV4-3 and TRBJ2-1; TRBD1 might be the D (6 bases). The CDR3 contains 15 residues. Germline lookup yields CDR1 LGHNA and CDR2 YSLEER. V was cut by 2 bases and J by 4 bases, with 12 bases left in between. DNA of the CDR3: TGCGCCAGCAGCCAACCCGGACAGAGTTACAATGAGCAGTTCTTC. Translated: CASSQPGQSYNEQFF.

The chain links TRBV11-1 to TRBJ2-1; tentative D call: TRBD2 (7 bases). V was trimmed by 5 bases and J by 8 bases, leaving 22 bases between them. The CDR3 extends over 16 amino acids. Germline values: CDR1 SGHAT, CDR2 FQDESV (reference sequence). The CDR3 region is CASSLRGGLRGDEQFF. CDR3 nucleotide sequence: TGTGCCAGCAGCCTAAGGGGGGGACTGAGGGGTGATGAGCAGTTCTTC.

This chain links TRBV5-1 with TRBJ2-7; D is possibly TRBD2 (5 bases). The CDR3 is 13 amino acids. Looked up from germline, CDR1 is SGHRS and CDR2 is YFSETQ. V lost 4 bases and J 4 bases, leaving 12 bases between the germline ends. CDR3 nucleotide sequence: TGCGCCAGCAGCGTCGAGGGTCGGTACGAGCAGTACTTC. Translating gives CASSVEGRYEQYF.

This chain joins TRBV6-5 and TRBJ1-2; 7 nucleotides agree with TRBD1. The CDR3 is made up of 14 amino acids. J lost 5 bases, V lost 4 bases, and 7 bases had no gene match. The germline V gene encodes CDR1 MNHEY and CDR2 SVGAGI. The chain's CDR3 is CASSSDRAPYGYTF. The CDR3 DNA is TGTGCCAGCAGTTCCGACAGGGCTCCTTATGGCTACACCTTC.

The chain is built from TRBV2 and TRBJ1-2, with a weak D call TRBD1 (5 bases). CDR1 is SNHLY and CDR2 is FYNNEI in the germline V gene. The V gene lost 1 base and the J gene lost 5 bases, with 14 bases spanning the gap. CDR3 size: 15 residues. CDR3 in amino acids: CASSEETARGYGYTF. The CDR3 DNA reads TGTGCCAGCAGTGAAGAGACAGCGCGGGGTTATGGCTACACCTTC.

The chain links TRBV7-8 to TRBJ2-7, with 11 bases that match TRBD2. V was clipped by 5 bases and J by 4 bases; unmatched bases: 13. CDR1 and CDR2 (germline): SGHVS, FQNEAQ. This CDR3 is 17 amino acids long. The CDR3 region is CASSNRPGLAGGYEQYF. CDR3 nucleotide sequence: TGTGCCAGCAGCAACAGGCCGGGGCTAGCGGGAGGTTACGAGCAGTACTTC.

The genes are TRBV4-2 and TRBJ2-3; the match to TRBD2 covers 10 bases. This CDR3 spans 18 amino acids. V shed 0 bases and J 1 base; nucleotides not matched to a gene: 7. The V gene's germline CDR1 is LGHNA and CDR2 YNFKEQ. This CDR3 reads CASSQDRAGGPGTDTQYF. The CDR3 bases are TGTGCCAGCAGCCAAGATCGAGCGGGAGGGCCAGGCACAGATACGCAGTATTTT.

The chain recombines TRBV19 with TRBJ2-7; 9 nucleotides line up with TRBD2. The CDR3 is made up of 15 amino acids. CDR1 is LNHDA and CDR2 is SQIVND in the germline V gene (reference sequence). After removal of 3 bases from V and 1 base from J, the junction contained 4 bases not matched to a gene. The CDR3 loop reads CASSIGLASSYEQYF. The DNA for the CDR3 is TGTGCCAGTAGTATCGGACTAGCGAGTTCCTACGAGCAGTACTTC. The whole variable domain, remainder taken from reference TRBV19 and TRBJ2-7, is DGGITQSPKYLFRKEGQNVTLSCEQNLNHDAMYWYRQDPGQGLRLIYYSQIVNDFQKGDIAEGYSVSREKKESFPLTVTSAQKNPTAFYLCASSIGLASSYEQYFGPGTRLTVT.

The chain uses TRBV29-1 and TRBJ2-1, with unresolved D. The CDR3 spans 15 residues. Trimming shortened V by 0 bases and J by 0 bases, and 9 bases separated the two germline ends. Germline values: CDR1 SQVTM, CDR2 ANQGSEA. The CDR3 spells CSVEEMASSYNEQFF. The CDR3 DNA is TGCAGCGTTGAAGAGATGGCAAGCTCCTACAATGAGCAGTTCTTC.

This chain links TRBV28 with TRBJ2-1, with a possible D match to TRBD2 (5 bases). Per the germline V gene, CDR1 is MDHEN and CDR2 is SYDVKM. V was clipped by 5 bases and J by 0 bases, with 14 bases between them. The CDR3 is made up of 16 amino acids. The CDR3 sequence is CASSVASPSSYNEQFF. In DNA, the CDR3 is TGTGCCAGCAGTGTGGCTAGCCCCAGCTCCTACAATGAGCAGTTCTTC.

There are a few counts of this clone. The chain has TRBV5-1 and TRBJ2-1; no clear D. V lost 0 bases and J 5 bases, leaving 9 bases between the germline ends. Germline CDR1 SGHRS, CDR2 YFSETQ. CDR3 size: 14 residues. The CDR3 DNA sequence: TGCGCCAGCAGCTTGGCTCTAACGAACAATGAGCAGTTCTTC. The encoded protein is CASSLALTNNEQFF.